This T cell receptor beta chain was documented in a study of radiation and T cells in renal cell carcinoma (dated by TCRdb to 2020 to 2021). About the investigation overall: TCR beta sequencing covered roughly 53 samples in total, comprising some 25 tumors and roughly 27 peripheral blood samples. A total of roughly 4 million unique CDR3 nucleotide sequences, encoding more than 2 million unique CDR3 amino acid sequences, were found across all 50 or so samples. The last blood draw happened 4 weeks after radiation, timed to coincide with nephrectomy.

Comments on this clone: The antigen it binds to is not known. Per-base qualities were not stored, and no clone one base away is much larger.

The CDR1 and CDR2 encoded by the germline V gene are LGHNA and YNFKEQ. Measured from the cysteine to the phenylalanine, the CDR3 is 13 residues long. The sequence is cut down to CDR3 DNA, 39 bases in frame from base 1. Trimming at the junction amounts to 4 bases on V and 4 bases on J, and the germline ends lie 9 bases apart. This sample's time point label indicates: blood 4 weeks post-SBRT, at nephrectomy. The treatment or condition label for this specimen denotes: 15 Gy SBRT to primary tumor, nephrectomy 4 weeks later. The samples were obtained from a clinical trial, where primary renal cell carcinomas were treated with 15 Gy stereotactic body radiation therapy and then removed by nephrectomy 4 weeks afterward. To follow tumor-enriched clonotypes, peripheral blood was collected serially from radiation-treated patients at baseline and again at 2 weeks and 4 weeks after SBRT. Every patient had renal cell carcinoma of clear cell pathology. The QIAamp DNA Blood Mini Kit (Qiagen) was used to prepare genomic DNA for TCR sequencing. The analyses included just those samples that passed every quality control check.

TCR beta libraries were generated from genomic DNA with the immunoSEQ kit, following the manufacturer's recommendations. Library preparation used a first multiplex PCR with proprietary primers, then a second PCR adding unique barcodes, with bead cleanups after each round. A kit-provided positive control reaction and a negative control reaction were included in every sample batch. The final libraries were assessed on an Agilent 4200 TapeStation D1000 ScreenTape, pooled by volume, and quantified by qPCR. Sequencing ran on an Illumina NextSeq500 with a MidOutput 150-cycle cartridge, using 156 Read1 and 15 Index1 cycles with kit custom primers. The pooled library was loaded at 0.75 to 1 pM, and about 20% PhiX control was spiked in. The paper's data handling went like this. Vendor-processed data were analyzed in R, with a clonotype defined as all T cells sharing the same CDR3 nucleotide sequence. For clone abundance analyses, frequencies were normalized to the 10,000 most abundant clones in each sample. Public T cell clones, which averaged fewer than five per sample, were removed prior to analysis. Tumor-enriched and baseline blood-enriched clonotypes were defined by at least a 32-fold difference in abundance between compartments. Clonotypes expanded or contracted between blood time points were identified with a beta-binomial differential abundance model. The Baroni-Urbani and Buser coefficient was used to measure tumor-blood repertoire similarity, and groups were compared with two-tailed Wilcoxon tests in R. TCRdb holds this immuneACCESS table with in-frame rearrangements only. Some clones are missing; in checked studies, unresolved V genes explain under half, and the rest has no known cause. Clone size and V and J calls were adopted from that table, with D and trimming inferred from the DNA. This sample holds approximately 92,000 clones; over 80% were observed only once. 9.4% of the sample belongs to the ten largest clones.

The paper's findings and limits, for the study overall: The single-armed trial design could not address effects of radiation dose or scheduling on the TCR repertoire. Blood repertoire dynamics were not followed beyond 4 weeks after treatment. Because pretreatment tumor biopsies were not available, the baseline intratumoral presence of clonotypes could not be determined. In blood, the top tumor clonotypes increased between baseline and 2 weeks post-radiation and then shrank by 4 weeks, which suggests that tumor-resident clones expanded only transiently.

The starting material was blood, obtained from a patient whose treatment included radiotherapy and nephrectomy. The rearrangement combines TRBV4-2 with TRBJ2-3; the D gene cannot be named for sure. The clonotype was recovered from a man aged 45-60 years with renal cell carcinoma. This receptor has the CDR3 CASSPSAPDTQYF. In nucleotide form, the sequence is TGTGCCAGCAGCCCATCGGCCCCAGATACGCAGTATTTT.